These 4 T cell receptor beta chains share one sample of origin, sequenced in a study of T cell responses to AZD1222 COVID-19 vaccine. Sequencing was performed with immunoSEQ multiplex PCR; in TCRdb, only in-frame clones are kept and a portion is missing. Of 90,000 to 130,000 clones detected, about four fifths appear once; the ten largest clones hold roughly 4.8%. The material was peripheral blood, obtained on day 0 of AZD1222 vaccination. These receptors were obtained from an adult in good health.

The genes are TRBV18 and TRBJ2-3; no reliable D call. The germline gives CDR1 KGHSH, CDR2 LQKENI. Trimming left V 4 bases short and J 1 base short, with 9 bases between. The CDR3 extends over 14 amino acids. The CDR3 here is CASSQTLGTDTQYF. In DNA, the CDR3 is TGTGCCAGCTCACAAACGCTGGGCACAGATACGCAGTATTTT.

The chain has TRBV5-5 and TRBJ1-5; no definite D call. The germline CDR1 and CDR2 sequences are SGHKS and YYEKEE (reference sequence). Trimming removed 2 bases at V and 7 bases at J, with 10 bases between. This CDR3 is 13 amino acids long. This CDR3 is CASSLSNAQPQHF. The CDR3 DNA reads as TGTGCCAGCAGCTTAAGTAACGCCCAGCCCCAGCATTTT.

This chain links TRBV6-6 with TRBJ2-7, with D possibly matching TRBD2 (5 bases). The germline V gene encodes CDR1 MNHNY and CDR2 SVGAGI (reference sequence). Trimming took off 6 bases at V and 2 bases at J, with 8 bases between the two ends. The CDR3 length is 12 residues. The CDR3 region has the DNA TGTGCCAGCAGGCCCGGGACCTACGAGCAGTACTTC. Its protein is CASRPGTYEQYF.

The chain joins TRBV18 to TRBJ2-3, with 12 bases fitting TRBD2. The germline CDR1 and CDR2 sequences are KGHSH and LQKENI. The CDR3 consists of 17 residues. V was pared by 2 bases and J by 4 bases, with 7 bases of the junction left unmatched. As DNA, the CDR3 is TGTGCCAGCTCACCATCCATATCTAGCGGGGGGGCAGATACGCAGTATTTT. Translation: CASSPSISSGGADTQYF.